A single sample gave rise to the 17 T cell receptor beta chains below, sequenced in a study of human T cells and chemical hapten exposure. MiXCR, applied by TCRdb to the RACE reads, yields one record per CDR3 protein. The repertoire holds some 340,000 distinct CDR3 sequences, with 6% to 8.5% as singletons. The time point: patch test 1, 2 weeks after DPC sensitization. The treatment: therapeutic diphenylcyclopropenone sensitization with weekly scalp DPC. The sequencing used whole blood, collected in connection with sensitization to the hapten diphenylcyclopropenone (DPC). These receptors were taken from a woman in her late teens or twenties with alopecia areata. Some clones in this sample may be carry-over from other donors' samples.

Ten or more counts support this clonotype. CDR3 DNA sequence: TGTGCCAGCAGTTTCCGCGGGGGATACAATGAGCAGTTCTTC. It specifies CASSFRGGYNEQFF. This rearrangement joins TRBV27 to TRBJ2-1; 7 nucleotides line up with TRBD2. After removal of 3 bases from V and 4 bases from J, the junction contained 3 bases not matched to a gene. The CDR3 has 14 amino acids. The germline gives CDR1 MNHEY, CDR2 SMNVEV (reference sequence).

The chain uses TRBV12-5 and TRBJ2-3; D may be TRBD1 or TRBD2 (5 bases each). V was shortened by 5 bases and J by 5 bases, with 14 bases between the two germline ends. The germline V gene has CDR1 LGHNT and CDR2 FRNRAP. The CDR3 sequence is 14 residues long. CDR3 DNA: TGTGCTAGTGGTCCGGGGACCCTCGGAGATACGCAGTATTTT. Translating gives CASGPGTLGDTQYF.

This clonotype was recorded a few times. The chain is built from TRBV4-3 and TRBJ2-5, with D possibly matching TRBD1 (6 bases). The V end lost 1 base, the J end lost 1 base, and 16 bases lay between the germline ends. This CDR3 comprises 17 residues. Per germline, CDR1 LGHNA and CDR2 YSLEER. CDR3: CASSQGYGGELQETQYF. The CDR3 DNA is TGCGCCAGCAGCCAAGGGTATGGGGGCGAACTCCAAGAGACCCAGTACTTC.

This clonotype has just a few counts. CDR3 in DNA: TGTGCCAGCAGCTTGTTTACCGGGTTTGATTCACCCCTCCACTTT. Encoded protein: CASSLFTGFDSPLHF. The chain links TRBV5-5 to TRBJ1-6; no clear D gene. This CDR3 is 15 amino acids long. Germline CDR1 is SGHKS and CDR2 is YYEKEE (reference sequence). V was pared by 1 base and J by 8 bases, with 13 bases between.

This clonotype was recorded a few times. The gene calls are TRBV9 and TRBJ2-7; tentative D call: TRBD1 (6 bases). The V and J ends lost 4 bases and 2 bases respectively, with 16 bases between them. Germline V gene lookup returns CDR1 SGDLS and CDR2 YYNGEE. The CDR3 sequence is 15 residues long. For the CDR3, the DNA is TGTGCCAGCAGCAGGGGGATCTCGGGGACCTACGAGCAGTACTTC. Translating it yields CASSRGISGTYEQYF.

This chain uses TRBV7-2 with TRBJ1-6; 7 positions match TRBD1. Per germline, CDR1 SGHTA and CDR2 FQGNSA. V lost 6 bases to trimming and J lost 7 bases; unmatched junction nucleotides: 3. CDR3 length: 13 amino acids. The CDR3 DNA is TGTGCCAGCAGGCCGACAGGGAATTCACCCCTCCACTTT. Translation: CASRPTGNSPLHF.

This clonotype was detected only a few times. The chain carries TRBV5-5 and TRBJ2-1; tentative D call: TRBD1 (6 bases). Germline loops: CDR1 SGHKS, CDR2 YYEKEE (reference sequence). Trimming stripped 1 base from V and 2 bases from J, with 10 bases between. This CDR3 contains 15 residues. In nucleotides, the CDR3 is TGTGCCAGCAGCTTGAACAGGGTAACCTACAATGAGCAGTTCTTC. Protein sequence: CASSLNRVTYNEQFF.

The sample holds many counts of this clonotype. This chain links TRBV12-3 or TRBV12-4 with TRBJ1-3, with 7 bases fitting TRBD1. The CDR3 has 15 amino acids. With 5 bases clipped from V and 0 bases from J, the junction kept 4 bases outside the gene matches. The CDR3: CASSGGQLSGNTIYF. The DNA of the CDR3 is TGTGCCAGCAGTGGGGGACAGCTCTCTGGAAACACCATATATTTT.

The chain combines TRBV7-2 with TRBJ1-3; D is ambiguous. Germline loops: CDR1 SGHTA, CDR2 FQGNSA. This CDR3 has 12 amino acids. Trimming stripped 3 bases from V and 4 bases from J, with 4 bases between. The CDR3 coding sequence is TGTGCCAGCAGCTTGCGGGGAAACACCATATATTTT. It codes for CASSLRGNTIYF.

The rearrangement uses TRBV7-2 and TRBJ2-2; tentatively, D is TRBD1 (5 bases). Germline assignment: CDR1 SGHTA and CDR2 FQGNSA. The germline V and J ends were trimmed by 8 bases and 6 bases, with 16 bases remaining between them. This CDR3 is 14 amino acids long. This chain's CDR3 is CASQGVVRAGELFF. The CDR3 region has the DNA TGTGCCAGCCAAGGGGTGGTAAGGGCCGGGGAGCTGTTTTTT.

V usage is TRBV11-2 and J usage is TRBJ2-3, with 7 bases that match TRBD1. The CDR3 loop spans 15 amino acids. Per the germline V gene, CDR1 is SGHAT and CDR2 is FQNNGV. The trim removed 3 bases at V and 2 bases at J, leaving 5 bases unmatched. The CDR3 nucleotides are TGTGCCAGCAGCTTCACACAGGGGTACACAGATACGCAGTATTTT. Amino acids: CASSFTQGYTDTQYF.

This clonotype came up once. This rearrangement joins TRBV4-2 to TRBJ1-2, with no clear D. Trimming took 0 bases from V and 0 from J, leaving 8 bases between them. In germline, CDR1 is LGHNA, CDR2 YNFKEQ. The CDR3 length is 15 residues. The CDR3 nucleotides read TGTGCCAGCAGCCAAGAAAAGGTAGCTAACTATGGCTACACCTTC. This encodes CASSQEKVANYGYTF.

There are a few counts of this clonotype. V usage is TRBV2 and J usage is TRBJ2-4, with TRBD1 as a possible D gene (5 bases). The CDR3 runs 13 residues. Germline V gene data show CDR1 as SNHLY and CDR2 as FYNNEI. V was cut by 4 bases and J by 7 bases, with 11 bases left in between. This chain's CDR3 is CASSAGAGNIQYF. CDR3 DNA sequence: TGTGCCAGCAGTGCTGGGGCAGGGAACATTCAGTACTTC.

V is TRBV12-3 or TRBV12-4 and J is TRBJ1-1, with a possible D match to TRBD1 (6 bases). V lost 6 bases and J 0 bases, leaving 14 bases between the germline ends. This CDR3 has 15 amino acids. The CDR3 loop reads CASRRRGPMNTEAFF. The CDR3 nucleotides are TGTGCCAGCAGACGCAGGGGACCCATGAACACTGAAGCTTTCTTT.

This clonotype was counted between two and nine times. The chain employs TRBV7-9 and TRBJ2-3; 10 bases fit TRBD2. Trimming removed 3 bases from V and 2 bases from J; junction bases left unmatched: 14. The CDR3 runs 19 residues. Germline CDR1 SEHNR, CDR2 FQNEAQ (reference sequence). The chain's CDR3 is CASSLPEILAGVSTDTQYF. Here the CDR3 DNA reads TGTGCCAGCAGCTTGCCAGAGATCCTAGCGGGGGTATCCACAGATACGCAGTATTTT.

This chain links TRBV27 with TRBJ2-1; TRBD1 matches at 9 bases. The CDR3 loop spans 15 amino acids. Germline CDR1 MNHEY, CDR2 SMNVEV (reference sequence). V dropped 2 bases and J dropped 9; count of bases not matched to a gene: 8. CDR3: CASSLGGQGRSEQFF. The DNA for the CDR3 is TGTGCCAGCAGTTTAGGGGGACAGGGCAGAAGTGAGCAGTTCTTC.

V and J are TRBV6-4 and TRBJ2-1, with TRBD2 matching 7 bases. The V segment lost 4 bases and the J segment 2 bases; nucleotides outside the gene matches: 8. CDR1 is MRHNA, CDR2 SNTAGT, per germline. The CDR3 is made up of 16 amino acids. The DNA for the CDR3 is TGTGCCAGCAGTGCATCTAGCGCGGGGGCCTACAATGAGCAGTTCTTC. The encoded protein is CASSASSAGAYNEQFF.